A single sample is the source of the 8 T cell receptor beta chains below, sequenced in a study of tumor-infiltrating lymphocytes in primary liver carcinoma. TCR beta cDNA was made from approximately 500 ng total RNA with a constant-region primer. ARM-PCR was slightly modified, and three nested multiplex PCR rounds with it gave rise to the TCR beta libraries. Forward primers for TRBV1-TRBV30 and a C-beta reverse primer served the first two PCR rounds, at around 9 cycles each. MiXCR was run by TCRdb on the multiplex PCR reads, yielding one entry per CDR3 protein. This table has around 78,000 distinct CDR3 sequences, 71% appearing once. From unsorted bulk tissue weighing roughly 18-31 mg, DNA and RNA were co-extracted. Sequencing input: liver tumor tissue from sampling region 4. Subset specified: tumor region T4, right-lateral pole. The receptors here all came from a woman aged 55-70 years with primary liver carcinoma and hepatitis B virus infection.

Notes on this clonotype: Since a much larger clone is just one base distant, this may be a read error. The chain recombines TRBV28 with TRBJ2-1; the match to TRBD1 covers 7 bases. The CDR3 covers 13 residues. From germline, CDR1 is MDHEN and CDR2 SYDVKM. CDR3 region: CASGDRSYSEQFF. The CDR3 region has the DNA TGTGCCAGCGGGGACAGATCCTACAGTGAGCAGTTCTTC.

A word on this clonotype: At one end, the junction sequence differs from germline, possibly due to a read error. In DNA form, the CDR3 reads TGTGCTGGCAGCAGGAGACTAGCGGGAGGGCCGGGGGATGAGCAGTTATTC. This translates into CAGSRRLAGGPGDEQLF. The rearrangement joins TRBV11-2 to TRBJ2-1; TRBD2 agrees at 14 bases. CDR1 and CDR2 from the germline V gene are SGHAT and FQNNGV. The CDR3 sequence is 17 residues long.

In its sample, this clonotype was seen a few times. One junction end disagrees with the germline gene, perhaps due to a read error. V gene TRBV11-1 combines with J gene TRBJ2-3; 7 nucleotides line up with TRBD2. The CDR3 covers 14 residues. Germline CDR1 and CDR2: SGHAT and FQDESV (reference sequence). This chain's CDR3 is CASNLRQRAGVSRF. The CDR3 bases are TGTGCCAGCAACTTAAGGCAACGTGCGGGAGTGTCTCGCTTT.

The V gene is TRBV29-1, the J gene TRBJ2-3; D unresolved. CDR3 size: 10 residues. V was trimmed by 6 bases and J by 6 bases, leaving 7 bases between them. From germline, CDR1 is SQVTM and CDR2 ANQGSEA. Written as DNA, the CDR3 is TGCAGCGTCAACATGGATACGCAGTATTTT. Translation: CSVNMDTQYF.

The table lists this clonotype with many counts. The V gene is TRBV29-1, the J gene TRBJ2-1; TRBD1 is a possible D gene (5 bases). The CDR3 is 16 residues long. V lost 7 bases and J lost 0, with 19 bases in between. In germline, CDR1 is SQVTM, CDR2 ANQGSEA. The chain's CDR3 is CSAYDLGASSYNEQFF. The CDR3, as DNA: TGCAGCGCCTACGATCTAGGGGCTAGCTCCTACAATGAGCAGTTCTTC.

On this clonotype: This may arise from a read error, as a much more abundant clone is one base away. The rearrangement uses TRBV6-6 and TRBJ2-1; D is possibly TRBD2 (7 bases). The CDR3 extends over 16 amino acids. Germline CDR1 and CDR2: MNHNY and SVGAGI (reference sequence). The CDR3 is CANSTLRGGSYNEQFF. The CDR3 DNA sequence: TGTGCCAACAGTACCCTGAGGGGGGGCTCCTACAATGAGCAGTTCTTC.

As to this clonotype: A read error may be the cause here, since a much bigger clone is one base away. The V call is TRBV28, the J call TRBJ1-6; D gene unclear. Per the germline V gene, CDR1 is MDHEN and CDR2 is SYDVKM. The CDR3 has 12 residues. CDR3 DNA: TGTGCCAGCACCCCCTATAATTCACCCGTCCACTTT. This gives the protein CASTPYNSPVHF.

This clonotype was recorded at least ten times. The chain recombines TRBV4-1 with TRBJ2-1, with D maybe TRBD1 (6 bases). This CDR3 region has 16 residues. Trimming pared 0 bases from V and 3 bases from J, leaving 12 bases between. CDR1 is MGHRA and CDR2 is YSYEKL in the germline V gene. CDR3 bases: TGCGCCAGCAGCCAAGAAGGACAGCCAAACTACAATGAGCAGTTCTTC. It specifies CASSQEGQPNYNEQFF.